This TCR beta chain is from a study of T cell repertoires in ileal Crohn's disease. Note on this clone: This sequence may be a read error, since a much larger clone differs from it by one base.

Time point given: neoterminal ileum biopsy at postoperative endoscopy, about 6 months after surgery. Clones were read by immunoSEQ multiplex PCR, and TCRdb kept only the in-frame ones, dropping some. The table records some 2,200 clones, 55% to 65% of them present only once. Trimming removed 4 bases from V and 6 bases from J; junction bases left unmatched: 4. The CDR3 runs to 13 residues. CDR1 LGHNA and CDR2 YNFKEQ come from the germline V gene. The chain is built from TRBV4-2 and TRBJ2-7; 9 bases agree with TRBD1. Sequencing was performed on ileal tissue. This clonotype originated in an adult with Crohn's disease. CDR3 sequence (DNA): TGTGCCAGCAGCCGGGGACAGGGCGGCGAGCAGTACTTC. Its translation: CASSRGQGGEQYF.